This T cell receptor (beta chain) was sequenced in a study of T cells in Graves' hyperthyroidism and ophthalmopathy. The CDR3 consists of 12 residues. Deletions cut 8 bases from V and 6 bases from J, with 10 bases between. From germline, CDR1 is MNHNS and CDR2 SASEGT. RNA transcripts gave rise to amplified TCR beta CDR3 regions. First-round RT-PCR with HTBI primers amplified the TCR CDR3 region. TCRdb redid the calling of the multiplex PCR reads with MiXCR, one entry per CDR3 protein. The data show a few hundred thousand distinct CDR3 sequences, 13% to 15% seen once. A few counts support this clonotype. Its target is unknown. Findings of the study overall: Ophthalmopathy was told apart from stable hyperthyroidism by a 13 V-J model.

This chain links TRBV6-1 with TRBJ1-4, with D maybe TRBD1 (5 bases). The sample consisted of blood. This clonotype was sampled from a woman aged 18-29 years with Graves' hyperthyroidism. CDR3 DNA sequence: TGTGCCAGCCGCGGGGGAGATGAAAAACTGTTTTTT. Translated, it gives CASRGGDEKLFF.